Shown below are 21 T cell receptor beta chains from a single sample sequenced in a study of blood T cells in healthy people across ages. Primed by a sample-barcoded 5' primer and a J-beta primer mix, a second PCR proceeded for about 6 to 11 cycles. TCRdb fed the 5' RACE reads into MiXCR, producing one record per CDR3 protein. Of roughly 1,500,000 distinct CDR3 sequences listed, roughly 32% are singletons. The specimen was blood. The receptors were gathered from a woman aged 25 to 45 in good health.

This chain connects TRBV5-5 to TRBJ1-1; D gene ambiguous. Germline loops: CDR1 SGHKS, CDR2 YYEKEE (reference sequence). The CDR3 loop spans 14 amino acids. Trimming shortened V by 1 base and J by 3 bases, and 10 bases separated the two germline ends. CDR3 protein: CASSLRHSDTEAFF. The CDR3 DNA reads TGTGCCAGCAGCTTGCGTCACAGTGACACTGAAGCTTTCTTT.

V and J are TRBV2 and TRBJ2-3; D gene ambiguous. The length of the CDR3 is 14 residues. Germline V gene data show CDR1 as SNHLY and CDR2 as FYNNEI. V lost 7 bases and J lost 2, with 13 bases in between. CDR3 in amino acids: CASKGRSYTDTQYF. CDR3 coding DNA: TGTGCCAGCAAGGGTAGATCTTACACAGATACGCAGTATTTT.

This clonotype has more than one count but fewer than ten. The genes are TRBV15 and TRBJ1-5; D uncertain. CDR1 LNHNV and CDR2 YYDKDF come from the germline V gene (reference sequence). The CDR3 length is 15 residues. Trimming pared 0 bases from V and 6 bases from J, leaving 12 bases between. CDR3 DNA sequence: TGTGCCACCAGCAGAGATGGGTCTGGGAGTCAGCCCCAGCATTTT. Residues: CATSRDGSGSQPQHF.

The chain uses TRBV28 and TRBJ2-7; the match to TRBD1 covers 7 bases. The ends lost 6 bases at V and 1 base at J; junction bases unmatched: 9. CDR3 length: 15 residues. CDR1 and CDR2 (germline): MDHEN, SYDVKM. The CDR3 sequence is CASSPMGQKSYEQYF. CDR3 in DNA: TGTGCCAGCAGCCCTATGGGACAGAAGTCCTACGAGCAGTACTTC.

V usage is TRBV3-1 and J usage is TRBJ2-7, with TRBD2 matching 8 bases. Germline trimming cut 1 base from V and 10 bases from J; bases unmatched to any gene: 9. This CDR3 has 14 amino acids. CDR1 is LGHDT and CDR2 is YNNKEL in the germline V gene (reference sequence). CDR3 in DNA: TGTGCCAGCAGCCAAGTCCCGGGCGGGGGGACTCAGTACTTC. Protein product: CASSQVPGGGTQYF.

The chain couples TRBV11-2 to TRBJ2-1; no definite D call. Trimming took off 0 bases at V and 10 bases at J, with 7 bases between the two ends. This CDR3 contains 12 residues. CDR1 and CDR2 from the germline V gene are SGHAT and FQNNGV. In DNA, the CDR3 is TGTGCCAGCAGCTTAGATTTAGCCGAGCAGTTCTTC. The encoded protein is CASSLDLAEQFF.

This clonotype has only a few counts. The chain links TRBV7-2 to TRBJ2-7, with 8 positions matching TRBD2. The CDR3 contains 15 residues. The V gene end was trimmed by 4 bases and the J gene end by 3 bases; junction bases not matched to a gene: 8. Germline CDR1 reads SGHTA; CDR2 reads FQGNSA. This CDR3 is CASSSSLGTSYEQYF. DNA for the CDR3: TGTGCCAGCAGCTCATCTTTAGGGACTAGCTACGAGCAGTACTTC.

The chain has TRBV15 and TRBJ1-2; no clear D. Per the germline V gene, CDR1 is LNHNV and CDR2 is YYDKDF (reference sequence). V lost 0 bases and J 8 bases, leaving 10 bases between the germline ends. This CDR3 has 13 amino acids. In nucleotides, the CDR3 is TGTGCCACCAGCAGAGATGGGCAAGGAGGCTACACCTTC. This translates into CATSRDGQGGYTF.

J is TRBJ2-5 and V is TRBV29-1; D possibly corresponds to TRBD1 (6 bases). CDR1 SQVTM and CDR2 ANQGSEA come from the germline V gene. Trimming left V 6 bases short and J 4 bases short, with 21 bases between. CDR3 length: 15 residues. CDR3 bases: TGCAGCGTGGTCCGTGGGGGCAGGCTACCAGAGACCCAGTACTTC. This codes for CSVVRGGRLPETQYF.

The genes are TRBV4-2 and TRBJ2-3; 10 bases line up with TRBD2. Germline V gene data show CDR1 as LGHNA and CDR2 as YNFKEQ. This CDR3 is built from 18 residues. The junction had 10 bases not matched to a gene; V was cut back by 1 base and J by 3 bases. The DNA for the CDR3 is TGTGCCAGCAGCCAAGCCCGACGGATAGCGGGAGGTACAGATACGCAGTATTTT. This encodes CASSQARRIAGGTDTQYF.

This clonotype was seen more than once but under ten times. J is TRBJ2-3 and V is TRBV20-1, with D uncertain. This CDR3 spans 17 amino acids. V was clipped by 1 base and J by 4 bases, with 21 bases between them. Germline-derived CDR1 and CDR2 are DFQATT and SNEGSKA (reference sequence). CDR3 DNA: TGCAGTGCTAGAGTAGATTATATGAGGAGTATTGCAGATACGCAGTATTTT. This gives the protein CSARVDYMRSIADTQYF.

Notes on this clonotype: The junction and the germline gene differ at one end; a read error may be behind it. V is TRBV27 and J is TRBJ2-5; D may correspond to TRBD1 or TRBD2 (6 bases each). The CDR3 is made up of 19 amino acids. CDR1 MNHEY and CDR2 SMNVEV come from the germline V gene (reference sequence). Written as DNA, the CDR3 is TGTGCCGGCAGTTCTTTATACGGGTTGGGGGGCGCGGTGTATGAGACCCAGTACTTC. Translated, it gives CAGSSLYGLGGAVYETQYF.

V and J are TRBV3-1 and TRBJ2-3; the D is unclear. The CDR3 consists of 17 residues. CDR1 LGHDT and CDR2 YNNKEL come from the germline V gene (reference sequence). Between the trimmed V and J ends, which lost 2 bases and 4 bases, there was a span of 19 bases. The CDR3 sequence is CASSQYLSSENADTQYF. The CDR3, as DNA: TGTGCCAGCAGCCAATATTTAAGCTCGGAGAATGCAGATACGCAGTATTTT.

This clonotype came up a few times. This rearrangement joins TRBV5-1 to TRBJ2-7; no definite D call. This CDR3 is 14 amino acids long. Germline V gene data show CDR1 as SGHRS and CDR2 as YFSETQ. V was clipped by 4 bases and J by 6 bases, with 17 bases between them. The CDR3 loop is CASSTNNWEGEQYF. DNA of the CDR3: TGCGCCAGCAGCACCAATAACTGGGAAGGCGAGCAGTACTTC.

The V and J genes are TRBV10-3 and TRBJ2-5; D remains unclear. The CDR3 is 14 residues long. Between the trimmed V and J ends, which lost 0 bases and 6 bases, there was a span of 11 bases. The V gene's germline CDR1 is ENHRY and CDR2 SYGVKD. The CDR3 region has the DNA TGTGCCATCAGTGAGTCGAGGCAGGTACAGACCCAGTACTTC. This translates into CAISESRQVQTQYF.

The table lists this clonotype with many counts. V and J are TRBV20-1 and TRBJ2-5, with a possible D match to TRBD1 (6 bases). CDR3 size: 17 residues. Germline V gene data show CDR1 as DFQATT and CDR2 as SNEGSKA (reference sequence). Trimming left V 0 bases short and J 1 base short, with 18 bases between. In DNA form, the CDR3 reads TGCAGTGCTAGAGATTTGGGGACAAATCGCATCCAAGAGACCCAGTACTTC. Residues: CSARDLGTNRIQETQYF.

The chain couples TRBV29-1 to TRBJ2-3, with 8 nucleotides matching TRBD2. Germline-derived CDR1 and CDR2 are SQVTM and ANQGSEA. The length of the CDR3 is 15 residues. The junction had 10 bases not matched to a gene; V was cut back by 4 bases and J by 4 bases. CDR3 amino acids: CSVALFVAGPDTQYF. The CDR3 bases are TGCAGCGTTGCTCTGTTCGTAGCGGGACCAGATACGCAGTATTTT.

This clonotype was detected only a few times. The DNA of the CDR3 is TGCGCCAGCAGCTTGGGGGCTAGCTGGTACAATGAGCAGTTCTTC. Translation gives CASSLGASWYNEQFF. The chain joins TRBV5-1 to TRBJ2-1, with D tentatively TRBD2 (5 bases). Germline V gives CDR1 SGHRS, CDR2 YFSETQ. This CDR3 comprises 15 residues. V was pared by 0 bases and J by 4 bases, with 11 bases between.

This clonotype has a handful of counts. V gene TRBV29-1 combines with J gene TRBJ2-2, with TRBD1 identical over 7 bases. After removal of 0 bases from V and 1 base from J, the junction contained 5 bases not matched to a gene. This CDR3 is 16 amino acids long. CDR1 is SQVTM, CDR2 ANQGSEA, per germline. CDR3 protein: CSVEDRDRENTGELFF. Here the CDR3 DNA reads TGCAGCGTTGAAGATCGCGACAGGGAGAACACCGGGGAGCTGTTTTTT.

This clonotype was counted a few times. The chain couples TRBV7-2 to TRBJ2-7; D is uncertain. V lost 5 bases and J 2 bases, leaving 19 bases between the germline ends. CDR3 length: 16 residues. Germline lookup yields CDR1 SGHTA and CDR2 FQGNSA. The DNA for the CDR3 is TGTGCCAGCAGCGACCGGGCCAGACGAAAGACCTACGAGCAGTACTTC. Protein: CASSDRARRKTYEQYF.

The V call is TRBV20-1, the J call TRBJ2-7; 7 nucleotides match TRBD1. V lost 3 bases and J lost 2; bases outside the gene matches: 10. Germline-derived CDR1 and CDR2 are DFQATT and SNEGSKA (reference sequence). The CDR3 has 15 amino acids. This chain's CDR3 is CSARQGQRFAYEQYF. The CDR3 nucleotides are TGCAGTGCTAGGCAGGGACAGAGATTCGCCTACGAGCAGTACTTC.